The present T cell receptor beta chain was sequenced within a study of glioma-infiltrating T cells. TCR alpha and beta CDR3 regions were amplified from RNA using iRepertoire nested multiplex PCR. TCRdb re-analysed the multiplex PCR reads in MiXCR, keeping a single row per CDR3 protein. The sample has about 130,000 distinct CDR3 sequences; about 25% are singletons. There are 13 residues in the CDR3. V shed 3 bases and J shed 4 bases, with 9 bases lying between them. Germline CDR1 LGHDT, CDR2 YNNKEL (reference sequence). The chain links TRBV3-1 to TRBJ2-5; D unresolved. The clonotype was recovered from a human donor with low-grade glioma or glioblastoma, undergoing nonglioma brain surgery, or in good health (not recorded which). Sequencing was carried out using glioma tissue, nonneoplastic brain tissue, or PBMCs (not recorded which). CDR3 residues: CASSQGSIETQYF. The DNA of the CDR3 is TGTGCCAGCAGCCAGGGAAGTATAGAGACCCAGTACTTC.